Given below is one T cell receptor beta chain in context. Its cognate antigen has yet to be identified. No much larger clone is present one base from it, and per-base qualities are unavailable. The collaborating institutions used their own protocols to collect whole blood in K2EDTA tubes. For TCRbeta analysis, collaborator samples were shipped as frozen whole blood, as isolated PBMCs, or as DNA extracted from either sample type. TCRbeta CDR3 regions were amplified from genomic DNA using the immunoSEQ Assay, a bias-controlled multiplex PCR. In the authors' own workflow: Within the assay, amplification of reference gene primers was used to estimate how many nucleated cells each sample contained. To quantify the absolute abundance of each unique TCRbeta CDR3 rearrangement, sequence reads were collapsed and filtered. Productive Simpson clonality was computed per sample as the square root of Simpson's diversity index over productive rearrangements. Not all clones reach the TCRdb copy of this immuneACCESS table, which keeps in-frame sequences only. Checked studies attribute under half of the gap to unresolved V genes and leave the rest unexplained. For V, J and clone size, that table is used; D and trimming come from the DNA. This sample gives more than 90,000 clones in total; approximately 81% of them show up just once. Around 4.1% of the sample lies in the top ten.

The data are from a study of blood T cell repertoires in COVID-19 (dated by TCRdb to 2019 to 2021). Study-wide context: Collaborator samples came from the United States, Italy and Spain and covered acute and convalescent phases of COVID-19. Where HLA class I and class II types were available, the types were taken from metadata supplied by the sample provider, not from assay-based typing. The material from the prospective study consisted of cDNA or gDNA derived from T cells, B-cell-depleted T cells, or PBMCs. Nearly every sample came with metadata listing a de-identified subject ID, COVID-19 status, age in years and sex. The repertoires were released in a freely available public database meant as a resource for research on the immune response to SARS-CoV-2. Deeply sampled blood TCRbeta repertoires from subjects exposed to, actively infected with, or recovered from COVID-19 were included in the dataset. The samples were drawn from the first 160 participants of the ongoing ImmuneRACE study and from 1,254 subjects provided by 6 global collaborators.

Results and caveats for the whole study, not just this receptor: How much clinical and demographic metadata was included differed by source and by participant, and the metadata was provided uncurated.

The CDR3 starts with the cysteine, ends with the phenylalanine, and has 14 residues. Here the CDR3 DNA is all that survives: 42 bases in frame from base 1. The junction shows trimming of 6 bases on V and 8 bases on J, plus 20 bases between the germline ends. CDR1 and CDR2 were assigned from the germline V gene as SGDLS and YYNGEE. The source is a man aged 55 to 70 with acute or convalescent COVID-19. The specimen sequenced was peripheral blood. The V and J segments used are TRBV9 and TRBJ1-2, and the D gene may be TRBD1, 5 bases matching. The DNA reads as follows: TGTGCCAGCAACTTAGGGGAAAGTGCTTGGGGCTACACCTTC. It codes for CASNLGESAWGYTF.